Below are 8 T cell receptor beta chains sequenced from a single sample in a study of blood T cell repertoires in COVID-19. Repertoires were generated with immunoSEQ multiplex PCR, while TCRdb's copy carries only in-frame clones and drops some. The sample shows 250,000 to 350,000 clones, approximately 90% of them seen only once. The material sequenced was PBMCs or T cells enriched from blood (not recorded which). All receptors come from a middle-aged woman who had recovered from COVID-19.

The chain is built from TRBV5-4 and TRBJ2-7; a weak D match, TRBD1 (6 bases). This CDR3 contains 15 residues. Germline assignment: CDR1 SGHNT and CDR2 YYREEE (reference sequence). Between the trimmed V and J ends, which lost 3 bases and 4 bases, there was a span of 17 bases. CDR3 sequence: CASSSPGVGVYEQYF. CDR3 nucleotides: TGTGCCAGCAGCTCCCCAGGGGTAGGCGTGTACGAGCAGTACTTC.

The CDR3 is CASSLDRPQPQHF. DNA of the CDR3: TGTGCCAGCAGCTTGGACAGGCCTCAGCCCCAGCATTTT. The chain has TRBV21-1 and TRBJ1-5; the D call TRBD1 from the table was never checked on the DNA. TRBV21-1 is a listed pseudogene. CDR3 length equals 13 residues.

V and J are TRBV5-1 and TRBJ1-6; 11 bases fit TRBD1. The CDR3 runs 17 residues. Looked up from germline, CDR1 is SGHRS and CDR2 is YFSETQ. V was pared by 4 bases and J by 4 bases, with 7 bases of the junction left unmatched. This CDR3 is CASSPGTGGGYNSPLHF. The CDR3 nucleotides read TGCGCCAGCAGCCCCGGGACAGGGGGTGGTTATAATTCACCCCTCCACTTT.

The CDR3, as DNA: TGTGCCAGCAGTGAAATCTCCCTAGCGGGAGGACCTGAGACCCAGTACTTC. It specifies CASSEISLAGGPETQYF. The chain joins TRBV2 to TRBJ2-5; 11 bases line up with TRBD2. This CDR3 contains 17 residues. CDR1 and CDR2 (germline): SNHLY, FYNNEI. J lost 5 bases, V lost 2 bases, and 10 bases had no gene match.

In its sample, this clone was seen once. The V gene is TRBV19, the J gene TRBJ1-2; 8 nucleotides match TRBD1. Per the germline V gene, CDR1 is LNHDA and CDR2 is SQIVND (reference sequence). The CDR3 is 13 residues long. Losses at the gene ends were 5 bases for V and 8 bases for J; bases not matched to a gene: 7. CDR3 residues: CASSPQDRGGYTF. The CDR3, as DNA: TGTGCCAGTAGTCCTCAAGACAGGGGCGGCTACACCTTC.

The chain employs TRBV11-3 and TRBJ2-1; possibly TRBD2 for D (5 bases). From germline, CDR1 is SGHNT and CDR2 YENEEA. V lost 3 bases and J 10 bases, leaving 16 bases between the germline ends. The length of the CDR3 is 14 residues. CDR3 sequence (DNA): TGTGCCAGCAGCTTTGCGCGGGTCCTAGTCGAGCAGTTCTTC. Its protein is CASSFARVLVEQFF.

About this clone itself: One end of the junction does not line up with germline, which may come from a read error. This chain joins TRBV3-1 (or the pseudogene TRBV3-2) and TRBJ2-1, with 10 bases aligning to TRBD2. The germline V gene has CDR1 LGHDT and CDR2 YNNKEL (reference sequence). This CDR3 has 13 amino acids. The CDR3 is CASSQISGRAGIF. The CDR3 coding sequence is TGTGCCAGCAGCCAAATCAGCGGGAGGGCCGGTATCTTC.

This chain connects TRBV28 to TRBJ1-2, with 9 bases identical to TRBD1. V was clipped by 6 bases and J by 8 bases; unmatched bases: 7. Germline-derived CDR1 and CDR2 are MDHEN and SYDVKM. The CDR3 is 13 residues long. Written as DNA, the CDR3 is TGTGCCAGCAGCTCGACAGGGGGTTGGGGCTACACCTTC. This encodes CASSSTGGWGYTF.